This T cell receptor (beta chain) derives from a study of cytomegalovirus exposure and HLA in healthy donors. Study information: A subsequent analysis stated that the 120 or so validation repertoires were run on the same platform as the roughly 700 first-cohort repertoires.

Concerning this clone: The antigen remains unidentified.

The donors were part of the validation cohort of 120 subjects. That cohort was separate from the first cohort, which comprised 500 to 700 subjects. Per germline, CDR1 SGHTA and CDR2 FQGNSA. The CDR3 consists of 17 residues. The J segment lost 0 bases and the V segment lost 5 bases, leaving 9 bases of the junction unmatched. TCRdb's table, derived via immunoSEQ multiplex PCR, lists solely in-frame clones and lacks some. The repertoire holds just over 80,000 clones, with approximately 96% as singletons. Study findings and constraints: The majority of TCR sequences were rare, yet some public TCRs appeared in many donors. There were about 160 TCR beta chains listed as cytomegalovirus-associated.

This clonotype originated in a woman aged 18-29 years in good health and CMV-seronegative. Sequenced material: PBMCs. The chain links TRBV7-2 to TRBJ2-3, with 9 bases fitting TRBD1. CDR3 DNA: TGTGCCAGCAGCCCTTCCGGGACAGGGTATAGCACAGATACGCAGTATTTT. It encodes CASSPSGTGYSTDTQYF.